This T cell receptor beta chain was sequenced for a study of blood T cell repertoires in COVID-19. Overall study context: Some COVID-19 samples were acute and others convalescent; all came from the United States, Italy and Spain. T cells, B-cell-depleted T cells, or PBMCs supplied cDNA or gDNA.

CDR1 is SEHNR, CDR2 FQNEAQ, per germline (reference sequence). With 2 bases removed from V and 7 bases from J, the gap between germline ends came to 9 bases. CDR3 length: 13 amino acids. Some clones are missing from TCRdb's copy, which holds only in-frame ones; the method was immunoSEQ multiplex PCR. The data hold 70,000 to 80,000 clones, with under 95% observed a single time. Only one count was recorded for this clone. This receptor was obtained from a woman aged 55-69 years with active COVID-19. The chain couples TRBV7-9 to TRBJ2-1, with D perhaps matching TRBD2 (6 bases). The material sequenced was peripheral blood. The CDR3 nucleotides are TGTGCCAGCAGCTTAAACAGCGGGAATGAGCAGTTCTTC. Translated, it gives CASSLNSGNEQFF.